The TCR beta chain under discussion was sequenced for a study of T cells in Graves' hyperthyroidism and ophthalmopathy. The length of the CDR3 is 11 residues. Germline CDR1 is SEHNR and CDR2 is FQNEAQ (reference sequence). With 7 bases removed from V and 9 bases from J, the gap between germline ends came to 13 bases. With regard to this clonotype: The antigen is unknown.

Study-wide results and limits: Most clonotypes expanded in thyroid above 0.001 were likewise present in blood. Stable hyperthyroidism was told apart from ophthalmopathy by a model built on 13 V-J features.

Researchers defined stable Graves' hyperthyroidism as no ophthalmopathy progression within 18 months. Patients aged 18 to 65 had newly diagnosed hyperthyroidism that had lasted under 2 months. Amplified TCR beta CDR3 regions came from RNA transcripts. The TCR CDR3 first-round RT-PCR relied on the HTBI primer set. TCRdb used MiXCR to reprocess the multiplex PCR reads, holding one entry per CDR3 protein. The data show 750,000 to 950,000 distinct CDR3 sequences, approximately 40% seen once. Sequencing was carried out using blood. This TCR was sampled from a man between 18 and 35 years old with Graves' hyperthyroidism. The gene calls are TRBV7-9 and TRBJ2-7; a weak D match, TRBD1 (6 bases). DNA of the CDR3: TGTGCCAGCACCGAGACAGGCCGGCAGTACTTC. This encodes CASTETGRQYF. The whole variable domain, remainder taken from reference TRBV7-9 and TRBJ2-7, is DTGVSQNPRHKITKRGQNVTFRCDPISEHNRLYWYRQTLGQGPEFLTYFQNEAQLEKSRLLSDRFSAERPKGSFSTLEIQRTEQGDSAMYLCASTETGRQYFGPGTRLTVT.